The sequence of this T cell receptor beta chain was determined in a study of blood T cell repertoires in COVID-19. Whole-study context: Samples of COVID-19 (acute and convalescent) were obtained from the United States, Italy and Spain. The cDNA or gDNA used as material had been derived from T cells, B-cell-depleted T cells, or PBMCs.

This clone was counted a few times. Germline V gives CDR1 MGHDK, CDR2 SYGVNS. V lost 4 bases, J lost 7 bases, and 11 bases stayed unmatched. This CDR3 region has 15 residues. Under the authors' procedure: Reference gene primer amplification in the assay estimated nucleated cell counts. Measured with immunoSEQ multiplex PCR; TCRdb has only the in-frame clones, and not every one. The V and J calls and clone size were taken over from that table, and D and trimming were inferred from the DNA. Here the sample spans some 89,000 clones, over 70% being singletons. This clonotype was sampled from a man in his 60s with acute or convalescent COVID-19. The gene calls are TRBV25-1 and TRBJ1-2, with 8 nucleotides matching TRBD1. Sequencing used peripheral blood. In nucleotides, the CDR3 is TGTGCCAGCAGTGCGCTCGACAGGGGTGCGTCTGGCTACACCTTC. Its protein is CASSALDRGASGYTF.